The clone carrying this T cell receptor (beta chain) was found a few times. The data originate from a study of T-cell memory formation after mild COVID-19. Amplification by 5'RACE using constant-segment primers produced TCR alpha and TCR beta cDNA libraries that carried sample barcodes and UMIs. TCRdb re-called the 5' RACE reads through MiXCR, storing one row per CDR3 protein. The sample yields hundreds of thousands of distinct CDR3 sequences, roughly 23% seen once. Looked up from germline, CDR1 is SEHNR and CDR2 is FQNEAQ (reference sequence). The CDR3 loop spans 13 amino acids. With V trimmed by 6 bases and J by 7 bases, 8 bases remained unmatched.

The TCR originated in an adult woman who had mild COVID-19 (a few samples of this study predate the infection). Cell type and time point are not known. This rearrangement joins TRBV7-9 to TRBJ2-7; 8 positions agree with TRBD1. Specimen: PBMCs or a T cell subset sorted from them (not recorded which). CDR3 sequence: CASSPDRGGEQYF. CDR3 nucleotides: TGTGCCAGCAGTCCTGACAGGGGCGGAGAGCAGTACTTC.